A selection of T cell receptor beta chains follows, all from one sample in a study of persistence of HIV-infected CD4 T cells. Their recognized antigens are unknown. Repertoires were generated with immunoSEQ multiplex PCR, while TCRdb's copy carries only in-frame clones and drops some. The profile shows roughly 32,000 clones, around four fifths of them singletons. The sequences come from CD4+ T cells sorted from PBMCs after 18-hour stimulation, collected from a patient who received antiretroviral therapy. All receptors come from an adult woman with HIV who was CMV-seropositive. The CDR3 runs from the conserved cysteine through the conserved F or W. The D gene is left open where the match is weak. Clone size is shown for a subset of rows, as once, few, many or a class of expanded clone.

d_gene,abundance,v_gene,j_gene,CDR3nt,CDR3aa
TRBD1,NA,TRBV19,TRBJ1-4,TGTGCCAGTAGTATCTTACTGACAGGGTTTGGTGAAAAACTGTTTTTT,CASSILLTGFGEKLFF
NA,NA,TRBV28,TRBJ1-2,TGTGCCAGCAGTTGGGGCCTAGGCTACACCTTC,CASSWGLGYTF
NA,NA,TRBV9,TRBJ2-2,TGTGCCAGCAACTTAGGTGGACAGCACACCGGGGAGCTGTTTTTT,CASNLGGQHTGELFF
TRBD1,NA,TRBV18,TRBJ1-1,TGTGCCAGCTCACCCGGGACAGGGACGAGTGAAGCTTTCTTT,CASSPGTGTSEAFF
TRBD2,once,TRBV30,TRBJ2-5,TGTGCCTGGAGGGGTACTAGTTGGGGAGGGGAAGAGACCCAGTACTTC,CAWRGTSWGGEETQYF
TRBD1,NA,TRBV27,TRBJ1-2,TGTGCCAGCAGTTTATCGAGGGGACAGATAAATGGCTACACCTTC,CASSLSRGQINGYTF
TRBD2,NA,TRBV5-4,TRBJ2-5,TGTGCCAGCGGTCCCGGACTAGCGGGAGAGACCCAGTACTTC,CASGPGLAGETQYF
NA,few,TRBV25-1,TRBJ1-6,TGTGCCAGCGGCTACAGTGGAAATTCACCCCTCCACTTT,CASGYSGNSPLHF
TRBD1,NA,TRBV7-2,TRBJ1-2,TGTGCCAGCAGCTTAGTGGTCAGGACAGGGGATGGCTACACCTTC,CASSLVVRTGDGYTF
NA,NA,TRBV28,TRBJ1-2,TGTGCCAGCACCCAACAGGGCGCAAACTATGGCTACACCTTC,CASTQQGANYGYTF
TRBD1,NA,TRBV6-5,TRBJ2-5,TGTGCCAGCAGGAACAGGGGGGCCCAGTACTTC,CASRNRGAQYF
TRBD1,NA,TRBV18,TRBJ1-5,TGTGCCAGCTCACCGGGAGGGCAGGGGGTGTATCAGCCCCAGCATTTT,CASSPGGQGVYQPQHF
TRBD1,NA,TRBV6-5,TRBJ1-5,TGTGCCAGCAGCCGAACCGACAGGGGTAATCAGCCCCAGCATTTT,CASSRTDRGNQPQHF
NA,NA,TRBV13,TRBJ1-1,TGTGCCAGCAGCTCGAAGAGCTCTGGGGACACTGAAGCTTTCTTT,CASSSKSSGDTEAFF
TRBD2,once,TRBV25-1,TRBJ2-3,TGTGCCAGCAGTGCGAGCCCCTCTAGCGGGGGTACAGATACGCAGTATTTT,CASSASPSSGGTDTQYF
NA,NA,TRBV5-1,TRBJ2-7,TGCGCCAGCAGCTCGGACGGCGCCAGGGGCTACGAGCAGTACTTC,CASSSDGARGYEQYF
TRBD1,NA,TRBV2,TRBJ2-7,TGTGCCAGCAGTTTCCGGGACAGGACCGAGCAGTACTTC,CASSFRDRTEQYF
TRBD1,NA,TRBV2,TRBJ2-2,TGTGCCAGCAGCGGGGACAGGGATTGGGGCACCGGGGAGCTGTTTTTT,CASSGDRDWGTGELFF
TRBD2,few,TRBV19,TRBJ2-7,TGTGCCAGTACCACCCAAGCGGGGGGCCACGAGCAGTACTTC,CASTTQAGGHEQYF
NA,NA,TRBV24-1,TRBJ2-4,TGTGCCACCAGTGATCTGACCCTGGGGAGGAGAAACATTCAGTACTTC,CATSDLTLGRRNIQYF
NA,NA,TRBV13,TRBJ2-1,TGTGCCAGCAGCTTAGGCCAGGGTATAGTGCAGTTCTTC,CASSLGQGIVQFF
TRBD1,few,TRBV10-3,TRBJ1-1,TGTGCCATCACCACAGGGGGGTACACTGAAGCTTTCTTT,CAITTGGYTEAFF
TRBD1,NA,TRBV29-1,TRBJ2-1,TGCAGCGTTGAGGGAACGGGACAGTCCTACAATGAGCAGTTCTTC,CSVEGTGQSYNEQFF
TRBD1,NA,TRBV4-1,TRBJ1-4,TGCGCCAGCAGCCCCCAGCCGGGACAGGGTAAACTGTTTTTT,CASSPQPGQGKLFF
TRBD1,NA,TRBV12-5,TRBJ2-2,TGTGCTAGTGGCCAGACAGGGGGGTTTCACGGGGAGCTGTTTTTT,CASGQTGGFHGELFF
NA,NA,TRBV29-1,TRBJ2-7,TGCAGCGTTGTGGGACAGAAAGCGGGCTACGAGCAGTACTTC,CSVVGQKAGYEQYF
NA,NA,TRBV29-1,TRBJ1-3,TGCAGCGTTGGTGAGGGAAACACCATATATTTT,CSVGEGNTIYF
NA,few,TRBV9,TRBJ1-4,TGTGCCAGCAGCGTAGATTATGCAACTAATGAAAAACTGTTTTTT,CASSVDYATNEKLFF
TRBD1,NA,TRBV7-9,TRBJ2-4,TGTGCCAGCAGCTTAGATGGACAGGGTAACAAAAACATTCAGTACTTC,CASSLDGQGNKNIQYF
NA,few,TRBV7-8,TRBJ2-1,TGTGCCAGCAGCTTCGCAAAGGAGCAGTTCTTC,CASSFAKEQFF